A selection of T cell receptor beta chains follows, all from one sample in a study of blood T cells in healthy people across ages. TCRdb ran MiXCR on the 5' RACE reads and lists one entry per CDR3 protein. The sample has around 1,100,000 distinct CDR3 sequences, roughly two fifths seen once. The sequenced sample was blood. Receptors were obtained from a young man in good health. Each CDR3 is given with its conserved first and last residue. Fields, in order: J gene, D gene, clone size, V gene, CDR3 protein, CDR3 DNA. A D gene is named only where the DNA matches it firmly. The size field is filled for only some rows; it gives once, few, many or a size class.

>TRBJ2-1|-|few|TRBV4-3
CASSHPPAREQFF
TGCGCCAGCAGCCATCCTCCCGCGAGGGAGCAGTTCTTC
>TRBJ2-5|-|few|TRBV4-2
CASSQERRVETQYF
TGTGCCAGCAGCCAAGAACGAAGGGTTGAGACCCAGTACTTC
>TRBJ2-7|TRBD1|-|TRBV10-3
CAISEGTGPRERYF
TGTGCCATCAGTGAAGGGACAGGGCCTCGAGAGCGGTACTTC
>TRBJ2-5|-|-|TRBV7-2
CASSLAANNEQYF
TGTGCCAGCAGCTTAGCGGCGAACAATGAGCAGTACTTC
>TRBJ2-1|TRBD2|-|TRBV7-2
CASSRTGTSYNEQFF
TGTGCCAGCAGTCGGACCGGGACTAGCTACAATGAGCAGTTCTTC
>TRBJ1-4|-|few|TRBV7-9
CASSLGGTEKLFF
TGTGCCAGCAGCTTAGGAGGGACTGAAAAACTGTTTTTT
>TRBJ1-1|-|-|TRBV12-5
CASGGESNTEAFF
TGTGCTAGTGGTGGGGAGAGTAACACTGAAGCTTTCTTT
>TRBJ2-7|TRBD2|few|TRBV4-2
CASSQDQALAGTRSYEQYF
TGTGCCAGCAGCCAAGATCAGGCGCTAGCGGGGACCCGCTCCTACGAGCAGTACTTC
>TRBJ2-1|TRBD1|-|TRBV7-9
CASSPRGRPSYNEQFF
TGTGCCAGCAGCCCCAGGGGGCGGCCCTCCTACAATGAGCAGTTCTTC
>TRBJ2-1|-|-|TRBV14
CASSRDRRESSYNEQFF
TGTGCCAGCAGCCGTGACCGACGAGAAAGCTCCTACAATGAGCAGTTCTTC
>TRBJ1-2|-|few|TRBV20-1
CSATTGKNYGYTF
TGCAGTGCTACGACAGGAAAAAACTATGGCTACACCTTC
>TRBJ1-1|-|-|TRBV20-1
CSASLAVNTEAFF
TGCAGTGCTAGTCTCGCAGTGAACACTGAAGCTTTCTTT
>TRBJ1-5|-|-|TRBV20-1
CSARGSHSNQPQHF
TGCAGTGCTAGAGGAAGCCATAGCAATCAGCCCCAGCATTTT
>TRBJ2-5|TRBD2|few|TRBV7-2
CASSLAEGGAQYF
TGTGCCAGCAGCTTAGCTGAGGGAGGGGCCCAGTACTTC
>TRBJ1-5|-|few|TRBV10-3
CASGQSDSNQPQHF
TGTGCCAGCGGACAGTCCGATAGCAATCAGCCCCAGCATTTT
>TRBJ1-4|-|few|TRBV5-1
CASSLRSGSYEKLFF
TGCGCCAGCAGCTTAAGATCTGGAAGTTATGAAAAACTGTTTTTT
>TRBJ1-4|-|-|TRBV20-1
CSAREGQEDEKLFF
TGCAGTGCTAGAGAGGGGCAGGAGGATGAAAAACTGTTTTTT
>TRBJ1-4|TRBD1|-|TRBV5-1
CASSLEGQGSTNEKLFF
TGCGCCAGCAGCTTGGAGGGACAGGGGTCAACTAATGAAAAACTGTTTTTT
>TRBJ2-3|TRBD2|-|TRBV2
CASTRGRAGFGDTQYF
TGTGCCAGCACCCGAGGGAGAGCGGGGTTTGGAGATACGCAGTATTTT
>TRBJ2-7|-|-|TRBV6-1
CASDRTVNNEQYF
TGTGCCAGCGATCGGACAGTTAACAATGAGCAGTACTTC
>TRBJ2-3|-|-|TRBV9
CASSDLAPDTQYF
TGTGCCAGCAGTGATCTAGCACCAGATACGCAGTATTTT
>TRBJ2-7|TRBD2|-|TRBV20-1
CSATPLAGGLYEQYF
TGCAGTGCCACCCCACTAGCGGGGGGGCTCTACGAGCAGTACTTC
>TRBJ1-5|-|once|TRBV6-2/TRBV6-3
CASSDNGGQPQHF
TGTGCCAGCAGTGACAACGGCGGGCAGCCCCAGCATTTT
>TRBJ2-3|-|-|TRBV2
CATSWATDTQYF
TGTGCCACTTCCTGGGCCACAGATACGCAGTATTTT
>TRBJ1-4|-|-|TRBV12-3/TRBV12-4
CASSLDRWNEKLFF
TGTGCCAGCAGCTTGGACAGATGGAATGAAAAACTGTTTTTT
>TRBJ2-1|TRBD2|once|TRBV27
CASSPGTSGAHNEQFF
TGTGCCAGCAGTCCCGGGACTAGCGGGGCCCACAATGAGCAGTTCTTC
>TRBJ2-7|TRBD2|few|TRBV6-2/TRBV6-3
CASTEYELLRSGTSYNEQYF
TGTGCCAGCACCGAGTACGAACTCTTAAGAAGCGGGACCTCCTACAATGAGCAGTACTTC